This TCR beta chain came from a study of graft-versus-host responses after intestinal transplantation. In the study overall: Multivisceral, liver-intestinal, or isolated intestinal grafts went to recipients.

Intraepithelial plus lamina propria lymphocytes were released by processing graft tissue. Sequenced by immunoSEQ multiplex PCR; TCRdb stores in-frame clones only, minus some. The top ten hold around 6.5% of the sample, which has fewer than 6,500 clones, 65% to 80% seen once. CDR3 length equals 15 residues. Germline assignment: CDR1 MNHNS and CDR2 SASEGT. The V gene lost 4 bases and the J gene lost 0 bases, with 10 bases spanning the gap. The V and J genes are TRBV6-1 and TRBJ1-5; D remains unclear. Sequencing was performed on ileum tissue, taken more than 220 days after intestinal transplant. This receptor was identified in a human patient who received an intestinal transplant, so some T cells may come from the graft donor. The CDR3 loop reads CASSGQYYSNQPQHF. CDR3 in DNA: TGTGCCAGCAGTGGCCAATACTATAGCAATCAGCCCCAGCATTTT.